This TCR beta chain was retrieved from a study of glioma-infiltrating T cells listed by TCRdb under 2016. Background for the entire study: The low-grade gliomas were WHO grade II oligodendrogliomas or astrocytomas, while the glioblastomas were WHO grade IV tumors sampled at initial diagnosis rather than at recurrent diagnosis. Glioma patients received dexamethasone for six or fewer days before surgery. For blood libraries, the target was 4.5- to 10-fold sequencing coverage of about 990,000 peripheral T cells. Glioma tissue, non-neoplastic brain tissue and matched peripheral blood mononuclear cells were used as sources from which TCR alpha- and beta-chain repertoires were sequenced. To gauge divergence between tissue and blood T-cell populations, every tissue-infiltrating repertoire was compared against the peripheral blood repertoire from the same patient. Three low-grade glioma patients, roughly 8 primary glioblastoma patients and three non-glioma patients contributing non-neoplastic brain tissue were included in the paired cohort.

Immediately after resection, surgical brain or tumor specimens were cryofrozen in liquid nitrogen, and peripheral blood cells were collected at the same time. What the research found in general, with its limitations: Patients with low tissue-blood divergence were marked by a signature set of shared blood CDR3 motifs, and this signature set was depleted in highly divergent patients. VJ-independent divergence between tissue and blood was found to be below expectation in non-neoplastic patients but above expectation in all gliomas, particularly low-grade gliomas. Small numbers underpinned the group comparisons: under ten glioblastoma patients, three low-grade glioma patients and three non-neoplastic patients. Only a very small number of CDR3 sequences turned up in both tissue and blood, a result put down to high CDR3 diversity combined with limited sampling.

As concerns this clonotype: The antigen it recognizes is unknown. It has no much larger one-base neighbor in the sample; base qualities were not kept.

TCR alpha and beta CDR3 regions were amplified with the iRepertoire nested amplicon-rescue multiplex PCR (arm-PCR) platform from RNA. The input for one-step reverse transcription and amplification was about 85-400 ng of tissue mRNA or PBMC total RNA. After bead purification, a secondary multiplex PCR added Illumina adapters, and libraries were gel-purified between 200 and 400 bp. Libraries carried internal 6-nucleotide barcodes used for demultiplexing. Libraries were sequenced on an Illumina MiSeq with 2x220 or 2x250 nucleotide paired-end reads. Under the source paper's analysis protocol: Paired reads were merged using FLASH 1.2.11 and aligned with BWA-MEM to the GRCh37 human genome, and TRA and TRB reads were then extracted. V and J assignment used an IMGT-derived reference of cassette sequences and CDR3 motifs that included pseudogenes. Reads were translated in three frames, and productive CDR3s were defined as those with a C...FGXG motif and no stop codons. Clonotypes were defined as unique combinations of V-J cassette pair and CDR3 amino acid sequence. Filtering of reads was based on Hamming distance, with the threshold set by the sequence error rate of each sample in mapped regions. TCRdb passed the public sequencing reads through fastp at Q25 and MiXCR, retaining productive beta sequences. When rows share a CDR3 protein, they turn into one entry using the most common DNA and genes. Clone size and V and J calls follow TCRdb, not the original study. The sample table holds around 350,000 distinct CDR3 sequences, of which around 45% were seen once. In total, the top ten clones hold 12% of the sample.

The sample comprised glioma tissue, nonneoplastic brain tissue, or PBMCs (not recorded which). This receptor was taken from a human donor with low-grade glioma or glioblastoma, undergoing nonglioma brain surgery, or in good health (not recorded which).

The CDR3 in this case is CASSQDLQGNEQFF. The DNA sequence follows: TGTGCCAGCAGCCAAGATCTCCAGGGGAATGAGCAGTTCTTC. Recombination connected TRBV4-2 to TRBJ2-1, with TRBD1 tentatively as D gene (6 bases match). From its cysteine to its phenylalanine, the CDR3 spans 14 amino acids. Of all the DNA, just the CDR3 is kept, 42 bases in frame from base 1. CDR1 and CDR2 are drawn from the germline V gene: LGHNA, YNFKEQ. V loses 0 bases, J loses 7 bases, and the germline ends lie 10 bases apart.